The subject of this entry is one T cell receptor (beta chain). Its antigen is still unknown. The CDR3 consists of 15 residues. Germline CDR1 and CDR2: SGHTA and FQGNSA. V trimming: 1 base; J trimming: 9 bases; junction bases outside the gene matches: 9. This specimen comes from a study of cytomegalovirus exposure and HLA in healthy donors. Study-wide points: The authors reported that TCR beta sequences could predict HLA-A and HLA-B alleles. These predictions were accurate for most subjects in the first cohort.

The PCR ran on 60 Vbeta and 13 Jbeta primers. Clones were sequenced by immunoSEQ multiplex PCR, and TCRdb holds only the in-frame ones, with some missing. The sample carries around 120,000 clones, roughly 79% recorded once. Sequencing was carried out using PBMCs. This TCR derives from a woman aged 40 to 50 in good health and CMV-seronegative. This chain connects TRBV7-2 to TRBJ2-1, with TRBD2 matching over 7 bases. In DNA form, the CDR3 reads TGTGCCAGCAGCTTAGGTCCTAGCGGTCTTGGTGAGCAGTTCTTC. This sequence encodes CASSLGPSGLGEQFF.